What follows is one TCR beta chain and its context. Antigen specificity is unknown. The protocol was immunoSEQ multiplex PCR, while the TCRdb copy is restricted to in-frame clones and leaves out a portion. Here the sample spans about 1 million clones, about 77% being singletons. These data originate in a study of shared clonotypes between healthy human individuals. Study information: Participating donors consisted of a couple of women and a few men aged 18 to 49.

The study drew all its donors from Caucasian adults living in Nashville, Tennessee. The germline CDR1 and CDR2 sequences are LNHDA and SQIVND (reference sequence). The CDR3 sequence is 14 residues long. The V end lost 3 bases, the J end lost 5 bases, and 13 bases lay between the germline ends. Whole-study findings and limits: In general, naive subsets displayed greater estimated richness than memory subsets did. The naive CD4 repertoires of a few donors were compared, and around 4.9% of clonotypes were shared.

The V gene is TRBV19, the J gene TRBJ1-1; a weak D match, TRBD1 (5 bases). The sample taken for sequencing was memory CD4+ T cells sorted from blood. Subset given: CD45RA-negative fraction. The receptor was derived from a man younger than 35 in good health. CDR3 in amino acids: CASSMVRAETEAFF. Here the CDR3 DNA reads TGTGCCAGTAGTATGGTCAGGGCGGAGACTGAAGCTTTCTTT.